The clone carrying this T cell receptor (beta chain) was seen only once. Antigen unknown. This sample stems from a study of blood T cells in healthy people across ages. The second PCR ran about 6 to 11 cycles with a sample-barcoded 5' primer and J-beta primers. TCRdb recomputed calls from the 5' RACE reads with MiXCR, one row per CDR3 protein. The repertoire consists of over 1.5 million distinct CDR3 sequences, with 40% to 55% occurring once and the leading ten covering roughly 2.1%. Whole-study results and caveats: It was found that TCR beta diversity correlated strongly with the percentage of naive T cells.

In germline, CDR1 is MNHEY, CDR2 SVGAGI. The CDR3 sequence is 16 residues long. Trimming cost V 5 bases and J 5 bases; bases outside gene matches: 13. The sample consisted of blood. The chain couples TRBV6-5 to TRBJ1-1, with 8 bases aligning to TRBD1. The receptor's source is a middle-aged woman in good health. The CDR3 sequence is CASSHTRSGGLTEAFF. The CDR3 nucleotides are TGTGCCAGCAGTCATACCCGGTCAGGGGGCTTAACTGAAGCTTTCTTT.